The 32 T cell receptor beta chains below were found in one sample sequenced in a study of cytomegalovirus exposure and HLA in healthy donors. The PCR contained 60 Vbeta and 13 Jbeta primers. Libraries were prepared by immunoSEQ multiplex PCR; TCRdb keeps only in-frame clonotypes and omits some of them. The data hold roughly 180,000 clones, with approximately 81% observed a single time. The sequenced material came from PBMCs. Every receptor here comes from a woman aged 18 to 35 in good health and CMV-seropositive.

This chain connects TRBV5-5 to TRBJ1-1; no reliable D call. CDR3 length: 15 amino acids. V lost 0 bases and J 2 bases, leaving 11 bases between the germline ends. Germline CDR1 SGHKS, CDR2 YYEKEE (reference sequence). CDR3: CASSLGLADNTEAFF. The CDR3 nucleotides read TGTGCCAGCAGCTTGGGACTGGCTGATAACACTGAAGCTTTCTTT.

The V call is TRBV6-5, the J call TRBJ1-1; TRBD1 matches at 9 bases. The CDR3 totals 13 residues. In germline, CDR1 is MNHEY, CDR2 SVGAGI. V gave up 5 bases and J gave up 6 bases; unmatched junction bases: 4. The CDR3 region is CASSPGQGAEAFF. Written as DNA, the CDR3 is TGTGCCAGCAGTCCGGGACAGGGTGCTGAAGCTTTCTTT.

This chain uses TRBV6-6 with TRBJ1-1; a possible D gene is TRBD1 (6 bases). The CDR3 runs 14 residues. Looked up from germline, CDR1 is MNHNY and CDR2 is SVGAGI (reference sequence). The V end lost 5 bases, the J end lost 0 bases, and 10 bases lay between the germline ends. The CDR3 coding sequence is TGTGCCAGCAGTGCGACAGGCATGAACACTGAAGCTTTCTTT. Translation: CASSATGMNTEAFF.

The gene calls are TRBV11-1 and TRBJ1-2; the match to TRBD1 covers 9 bases. The germline CDR1 and CDR2 sequences are SGHAT and FQDESV (reference sequence). The CDR3 has 15 residues. The junction had 5 bases not matched to a gene; V was cut back by 2 bases and J by 4 bases. The CDR3 nucleotides read TGTGCCAGCAGCTTATCCAGACAGGGGGGCTATGGCTACACCTTC. Amino acids: CASSLSRQGGYGYTF.

The V and J genes are TRBV7-2 and TRBJ1-3, with D possibly being TRBD1 (5 bases). Per germline, CDR1 SGHTA and CDR2 FQGNSA. CDR3 length equals 15 residues. Between the trimmed V and J ends, which lost 5 bases and 0 bases, there was a span of 11 bases. The DNA of the CDR3 is TGTGCCAGCAGCCCAATGGGGGGCTCTGGAAACACCATATATTTT. Its translation is CASSPMGGSGNTIYF. The variable domain in full, with the rest retrieved from reference TRBV7-2 and TRBJ1-3, is GAGVSQSPSNKVTEKGKDVELRCDPISGHTALYWYRQSLGQGLEFLIYFQGNSAPDKSGLPSDRFSAERTGGSVSTLTIQRTQQEDSAVYLCASSPMGGSGNTIYFGEGSWLTVV.

The genes are TRBV7-6 and TRBJ1-1; a possible D gene is TRBD1 (6 bases). V gave up 1 base and J gave up 2 bases, with 14 bases separating them. Germline CDR1 and CDR2: SGHVS and FNYEAQ. The CDR3 spans 16 residues. DNA for the CDR3: TGTGCCAGCAGCTTAGTCCAGGGGTCGGCTAACACTGAAGCTTTCTTT. This sequence encodes CASSLVQGSANTEAFF.

The chain couples TRBV6-5 to TRBJ2-1; D gene ambiguous. Trimming removed 0 bases from V and 7 bases from J, with 10 bases in between. The CDR3 is 14 amino acids. CDR1 and CDR2 from the germline V gene are MNHEY and SVGAGI. The chain's CDR3 is CASSYSTPPNEQFF. The CDR3 nucleotides read TGTGCCAGCAGTTACTCGACTCCTCCGAATGAGCAGTTCTTC.

This chain connects TRBV5-4 to TRBJ2-2, with D perhaps TRBD1 (6 bases). Germline-derived CDR1 and CDR2 are SGHNT and YYREEE (reference sequence). This CDR3 has 16 amino acids. With 1 base removed from V and 1 base from J, the gap between germline ends came to 11 bases. The CDR3 DNA reads as TGTGCCAGCAGCTTGTCCGGGACACTGAACACCGGGGAGCTGTTTTTT. Its translation is CASSLSGTLNTGELFF.

The rearrangement joins TRBV12-5 to TRBJ2-5; TRBD2 agrees at 11 bases. Germline-derived CDR1 and CDR2 are LGHNT and FRNRAP. The CDR3 is 17 amino acids. V lost 1 base to trimming and J lost 0 bases; unmatched junction nucleotides: 4. The CDR3 loop is CASGLGLAGPYQETQYF. The CDR3 region has the DNA TGTGCTAGTGGTTTGGGACTAGCGGGGCCGTACCAAGAGACCCAGTACTTC. Full variable domain (outside the CDR3, taken from reference TRBV12-5 and TRBJ2-5): DARVTQTPRHKVTEMGQEVTMRCQPILGHNTVFWYRQTMMQGLELLAYFRNRAPLDDSGMPKDRFSAEMPDATLATLKIQPSEPRDSAVYFCASGLGLAGPYQETQYFGPGTRLLVL.

The chain recombines TRBV6-5 with TRBJ1-6; 8 nucleotides agree with TRBD1. The CDR3 covers 15 residues. Germline trimming cut 7 bases from V and 6 bases from J; bases unmatched to any gene: 8. Germline CDR1 MNHEY, CDR2 SVGAGI. Written as DNA, the CDR3 is TGTGCCAGCACCCGAATTACAGGGGGTAATTCACCCCTCCACTTT. This encodes CASTRITGGNSPLHF.

The rearrangement uses TRBV6-4 and TRBJ2-5; 10 bases align to TRBD1. Germline V gene lookup returns CDR1 MRHNA and CDR2 SNTAGT. J was trimmed by 1 base and V by 5 bases; bases with no gene match: 10. The CDR3 has 17 residues. The CDR3: CASSSRQGAGAQETQYF. The CDR3 DNA follows: TGTGCCAGCAGTTCACGACAGGGGGCGGGGGCCCAAGAGACCCAGTACTTC.

This clone was picked up a small number of times. CDR3 coding DNA: TGTGCCAGCAGTTTCCGGGGGGCGAAAGATACGCAGTATTTT. Amino acids: CASSFRGAKDTQYF. V and J are TRBV6-5 and TRBJ2-3; D perhaps matches TRBD2 (7 bases). The CDR3 sequence is 14 residues long. CDR1 is MNHEY, CDR2 SVGAGI, per germline. V lost 4 bases to trimming and J lost 5 bases, with 13 bases between them.

This clone showed up just once. This sequence joins TRBV7-2 and TRBJ2-1, with D perhaps TRBD1 (6 bases). The CDR3 spans 15 residues. V dropped 2 bases and J dropped 5 bases, with 13 bases sitting between them. Germline V gene sequence: CDR1 SGHTA, CDR2 FQGNSA. DNA of the CDR3: TGTGCCAGCAGCTTAAGCTGGGGGCGAAACAATGAGCAGTTCTTC. It is translated as CASSLSWGRNNEQFF.

The chain employs TRBV21-1 and TRBJ2-7; the D call TRBD1 from the table was never checked on the DNA. TRBV21-1 counts as a pseudogene. The CDR3 sequence is 15 residues long. The CDR3 region has the DNA TGTGCCAGCAGCAAAGCCCGGCAGGGGGGCTCCGAGCAGTACTTC. It specifies CASSKARQGGSEQYF.

V gene TRBV10-3 combines with J gene TRBJ2-4, with TRBD1 matching over 7 bases. CDR3 size: 19 residues. The V gene's germline CDR1 is ENHRY and CDR2 SYGVKD. V was clipped by 0 bases and J by 6 bases; unmatched bases: 17. The CDR3 sequence is CAISESYFGVKGAGNIQYF. CDR3 bases: TGTGCCATCAGTGAGTCGTATTTTGGGGTGAAGGGGGCAGGAAACATTCAGTACTTC.

In this sample, this clone turned up a few times. The chain recombines TRBV11-2 with TRBJ2-1; TRBD2 is a possible D gene (6 bases). This CDR3 is built from 15 residues. Trimming took 4 bases from V and 1 from J, leaving 11 bases between them. Per the germline V gene, CDR1 is SGHAT and CDR2 is FQNNGV. Here the CDR3 reads CASSSLSGSYNEQFF. As DNA, the CDR3 is TGTGCCAGCAGCTCTTTGAGCGGGTCCTACAATGAGCAGTTCTTC.

The chain joins TRBV5-4 to TRBJ2-3; TRBD2 matches at 11 bases. CDR1 and CDR2 from the germline V gene are SGHNT and YYREEE (reference sequence). Germline trimming cut 1 base from V and 4 bases from J; bases unmatched to any gene: 5. CDR3 length: 16 residues. CDR3 in amino acids: CASSLNSGGASDTQYF. In DNA, the CDR3 is TGTGCCAGCAGCTTGAATAGCGGGGGGGCATCAGATACGCAGTATTTT. The whole variable domain, remainder taken from reference TRBV5-4 and TRBJ2-3, is ETGVTQSPTHLIKTRGQQVTLRCSSQSGHNTVSWYQQALGQGPQFIFQYYREEENGRGNFPPRFSGLQFPNYSSELNVNALELDDSALYLCASSLNSGGASDTQYFGPGTRLTVL.

CDR3 residues: CASMWLDSHDSPLHF. The CDR3 coding sequence is TGTGCCAGCATGTGGCTGGACAGTCATGATTCACCCCTCCACTTT. J is TRBJ1-6 and V is TRBV2; D is possibly TRBD1 (6 bases). V lost 7 bases and J lost 8, with 18 bases in between. Germline V gene data show CDR1 as SNHLY and CDR2 as FYNNEI. The CDR3 sequence is 15 residues long.

This clone was seen a single time. This chain connects TRBV19 to TRBJ1-5, with D tentatively TRBD1 (5 bases). V lost 8 bases and J lost 7, with 15 bases in between. Germline V gene data show CDR1 as LNHDA and CDR2 as SQIVND (reference sequence). The CDR3 spans 13 residues. CDR3 sequence: CASQPGLRQPQHF. For the CDR3, the DNA is TGTGCCAGTCAACCAGGGTTGAGGCAGCCCCAGCATTTT.

The chain uses TRBV27 and TRBJ1-3; TRBD1 matches at 9 bases. This CDR3 spans 17 amino acids. Germline V gene sequence: CDR1 MNHEY, CDR2 SMNVEV (reference sequence). V lost 2 bases, J lost 2 bases, and 7 bases stayed unmatched. In DNA form, the CDR3 reads TGTGCCAGCAGTTTAGTTGGGACAGGGTTCCCTGGAAACACCATATATTTT. Encoded protein: CASSLVGTGFPGNTIYF.

The genes are TRBV4-2 and TRBJ2-3; TRBD2 agrees at 10 bases. There are 17 residues in the CDR3. After removal of 5 bases from V and 0 bases from J, the junction contained 8 bases not matched to a gene. CDR1 and CDR2 (germline): LGHNA, YNFKEQ. The CDR3, as DNA: TGTGCCAGCAGCGATGGTAGCGGGGGGACTAGCACAGATACGCAGTATTTT. This encodes CASSDGSGGTSTDTQYF.

The chain carries TRBV6-1 and TRBJ2-5; 13 nucleotides match TRBD2. The trim removed 4 bases at V and 4 bases at J, leaving 6 bases unmatched. Germline CDR1 is MNHNS and CDR2 is SASEGT. The CDR3 sequence is 16 residues long. Written as DNA, the CDR3 is TGTGCCAGCAGTGTGTCGACTAGCGGGGGGTCAGAGACCCAGTACTTC. Translated: CASSVSTSGGSETQYF.

J is TRBJ1-1 and V is TRBV13; D possibly corresponds to TRBD1 (5 bases). Trimming took 1 base from V and 1 from J, leaving 13 bases between them. Germline V gives CDR1 PRHDT, CDR2 FYEKMQ (reference sequence). The CDR3 sequence is 16 residues long. The CDR3: CASSLDRGGGNTEAFF. CDR3 sequence (DNA): TGTGCCAGCAGCTTAGATAGGGGAGGAGGGAACACTGAAGCTTTCTTT.

V is TRBV5-1 and J is TRBJ1-2; 7 bases match TRBD1. CDR3 length: 15 amino acids. Germline CDR1 SGHRS, CDR2 YFSETQ. V was pared by 5 bases and J by 8 bases, with 15 bases of the junction left unmatched. CDR3 amino acids: CASRDWAEGAGGYTF. DNA for the CDR3: TGCGCCAGCAGAGATTGGGCTGAGGGGGCGGGCGGCTACACCTTC.

The gene calls are TRBV30 and TRBJ1-2; D is unresolved. V was clipped by 7 bases and J by 6 bases, with 18 bases between them. The CDR3 sequence is 13 residues long. Germline V gene data show CDR1 as GTSNPN and CDR2 as SVGIG (reference sequence). CDR3 coding DNA: TGTGCCTCGTTATTCGGGCTCGGGGATGGCTACACCTTC. Amino acids: CASLFGLGDGYTF.

The J gene is TRBJ1-2, the V gene TRBV1; the table's D call, TRBD1, has no DNA check behind it. TRBV1 constitutes a pseudogene. The CDR3 has 16 residues. The CDR3 DNA is TGCACCAGCAGCCAGATACAGGGGGTTTCTGGCTATGGCTACACCTTC. Its translation is CTSSQIQGVSGYGYTF.

The chain uses TRBV27 and TRBJ1-3; perhaps TRBD1 as D (5 bases). Germline V lookup: CDR1 MNHEY, CDR2 SMNVEV (reference sequence). The CDR3 has 14 amino acids. V lost 6 bases to trimming and J lost 0 bases, with 9 bases between them. The CDR3, as DNA: TGTGCCAGCAGCCCTGACAGCTCTGGAAACACCATATATTTT. Its translation: CASSPDSSGNTIYF.

A single count supports this clone. This chain uses TRBV19 with TRBJ2-7, with 9 nucleotides matching TRBD1. V shed 5 bases and J 7 bases; nucleotides not matched to a gene: 12. This CDR3 contains 15 residues. CDR1 is LNHDA, CDR2 SQIVND, per germline (reference sequence). In DNA, the CDR3 is TGTGCCAGTAGTGACTCCGGACAGGGGCTCGCGGAGCAGTACTTC. Amino acid sequence: CASSDSGQGLAEQYF.

Notes on this clone: Other DNA sequences of this sample code for an identical CDR3. This chain joins TRBV28 and TRBJ1-2, with D perhaps matching TRBD1 (6 bases). Looked up from germline, CDR1 is MDHEN and CDR2 is SYDVKM. V shed 5 bases and J shed 2 bases, with 12 bases lying between them. The CDR3 is made up of 14 amino acids. In DNA, the CDR3 is TGTGCCAGCAGTCTACAGGGCGCGAACTATGGCTACACCTTC. It is translated as CASSLQGANYGYTF.

The chain is built from TRBV18 and TRBJ1-1; D may be TRBD1 (5 bases). This CDR3 has 14 residues. Germline CDR1 KGHSH, CDR2 LQKENI. Between the trimmed V and J ends, which lost 5 bases and 6 bases, there was a span of 16 bases. The CDR3 bases are TGTGCCAGCTCATCAAAATCAGGGTATTCTGAAGCTTTCTTT. It encodes CASSSKSGYSEAFF.

The CDR3 DNA follows: TGCGCCAGCAAAGGTGAGGGGGCTAGCACAGATACGCAGTATTTT. This encodes CASKGEGASTDTQYF. The V call is TRBV5-1, the J call TRBJ2-3; 7 positions agree with TRBD1. This CDR3 is built from 15 residues. With V trimmed by 6 bases and J by 0 bases, 7 bases remained unmatched. Germline V gene sequence: CDR1 SGHRS, CDR2 YFSETQ.

V usage is TRBV6-5 and J usage is TRBJ1-1; D is uncertain. Deletions cut 2 bases from V and 7 bases from J, with 17 bases between. The CDR3 extends over 15 amino acids. CDR1 is MNHEY and CDR2 is SVGAGI in the germline V gene. The CDR3 loop reads CASSYSGPGPFEAFF. The CDR3 coding sequence is TGTGCCAGCAGTTACAGCGGACCTGGACCGTTTGAAGCTTTCTTT.